This TCR beta chain was profiled in a study of blood T cells in healthy people across ages. Study-level points and caveats: Not knowing donor CMV status may have confounded expanded clonotype changes. Across samples, TCR beta diversity tracked strongly with naive T cell percentage.

This clonotype has just a few counts. The target antigen is unknown. Investigators took around 10 milliliters of peripheral blood from every donor. Total RNA was extracted at no less than 6 micrograms per sample. CDR3 size: 17 residues. Trimming at V came to 2 bases and at J to 7 bases, leaving 17 bases not matched to a gene. Germline values: CDR1 DFQATT, CDR2 SNEGSKA (reference sequence). Alongside a J-beta primer mix, a sample-barcoded 5' primer served in a second PCR lasting roughly 7 to 11 cycles. TCRdb re-analysed the 5' RACE reads in MiXCR, keeping a single row per CDR3 protein. The data hold about 1.6 million distinct CDR3 sequences, with roughly 32% observed a single time.

The sample was blood. The rearrangement uses TRBV20-1 and TRBJ2-3; 8 nucleotides align to TRBD2. This TCR was sampled from a woman in her thirties in good health. CDR3 residues: CSARRPGLAGDLNTQYF. In nucleotides, the CDR3 is TGCAGTGCTAGACGACCGGGGCTAGCGGGCGATCTGAATACGCAGTATTTT.